This is a list of T cell receptor beta chains from one sample in a study of T cells in Graves' hyperthyroidism and ophthalmopathy. A single record per CDR3 protein comes from TCRdb applying MiXCR to the multiplex PCR reads. The sample carries about 480,000 distinct CDR3 sequences, about 22% recorded once. The source material was blood. These receptor sequences come from a woman in her 70s with Graves' ophthalmopathy. CDR3s include the opening cysteine and the closing phenylalanine or tryptophan. A D gene is named only where the DNA matches it firmly. Size values are once, few and many counts, or a class for expanded clones, and some rows have none.

>TRBJ1-2|.|TRBV4-1|.
TGCGCCAGCAGCCAAGATGGGGTCAGGACCAACTATGGCTACACCTTC
CASSQDGVRTNYGYTF
>TRBJ2-1|few|TRBV13|.
TGTGCCAGCAGCTCCCGACAGGTACGTTGGAATGAGCAGTTCTTC
CASSSRQVRWNEQFF
>TRBJ2-7|many|TRBV12-3/TRBV12-4|TRBD2
TGTGCCAGCAGTTTTATCAGCGGGAGCTACGAGCAGTACTTC
CASSFISGSYEQYF
>TRBJ2-2|.|TRBV3-1|.
TGTGCCAGCAGCCACACAGCAACCACCGGGGAGCTGTTTTTT
CASSHTATTGELFF
>TRBJ1-5|many|TRBV6-1|.
TGTGCCAGCAGTGAAGGAAGGGGCAGGCAGCCCCAGCATTTT
CASSEGRGRQPQHF
>TRBJ2-3|few|TRBV6-2/TRBV6-3|TRBD2
TGTGCCAGCAGTTTTAGCGGGAGGTTGAGCGATACGCAGTATTTT
CASSFSGRLSDTQYF
>TRBJ2-4|few|TRBV12-3/TRBV12-4|.
TGTGCCAGCAGTTTGTCCGGGACACTAGCCAAAAACATTCAGTACTTC
CASSLSGTLAKNIQYF
>TRBJ2-1|many|TRBV12-3/TRBV12-4|TRBD1
TGTGCCAGCAGTCGGACAGGGGCCAGGGAGCAGTTCTTC
CASSRTGAREQFF
>TRBJ1-1|.|TRBV5-1|.
TGCGCCAGCAGCTTGGGATGGAGTTCCATGAACACTGAAGCTTTCTTT
CASSLGWSSMNTEAFF
>TRBJ2-3|few|TRBV20-1|.
TGCAGTGCTAGAGATGGTAGTTGGGATACGCAGTATTTT
CSARDGSWDTQYF
>TRBJ2-1|.|TRBV6-2/TRBV6-3|TRBD2
TGTGCCAGCAGTCGGCACAGACTAGCGGGAGGGGTCAATGAGCAGTTCTTC
CASSRHRLAGGVNEQFF
>TRBJ2-3|.|TRBV20-1|TRBD2
TGCAGTGCCGCCAGACCGGGAGGAGGTGATACGCAGTATTTT
CSAARPGGGDTQYF
>TRBJ1-1|.|TRBV11-2|.
TGTGCCAGCAGCTTGGCACCCTTTGGTGAAGCTTTCTTT
CASSLAPFGEAFF
>TRBJ1-6|.|TRBV10-3|.
TGTGCCATCAGTGAGGTGCCTCCTGTGGGTAATTCACCCCTCCACTTT
CAISEVPPVGNSPLHF
>TRBJ1-2|many|TRBV12-3/TRBV12-4|.
TGTGCCAGCAGTTTATCTGGGTCTAACTATGGCTACACCTTC
CASSLSGSNYGYTF
>TRBJ1-2|.|TRBV20-1|TRBD1
TGCAGTGCTGGACAGGGGAATGGCTACACCTTC
CSAGQGNGYTF
>TRBJ1-2|many|TRBV30|.
TGTGGTTCCGGCGATGGCTACACCTTC
CGSGDGYTF
>TRBJ2-5|many|TRBV7-3|TRBD2
TGTGCCAGCAGCTCCGGGACTAGCGGACAAGAGACCCAGTACTTC
CASSSGTSGQETQYF
>TRBJ2-7|many|TRBV7-2|.
TGTGCCAGCAGCCCCCCTTTGGGGGGGGCGAGCTCCTACGAGCAGTACTTC
CASSPPLGGASSYEQYF
>TRBJ1-5|.|TRBV5-6|.
TGTGCCAGCAGCTTGGGGGGGCTTGGACAGCCCCAGCATTTT
CASSLGGLGQPQHF
>TRBJ2-5|few|TRBV18|.
TGTGCCAGCTCACCGGGCAACTTGGAGACCCAGTACTTC
CASSPGNLETQYF
>TRBJ1-1|many|TRBV12-3/TRBV12-4|.
TGTGCCAGCAGTTGGCAAACGGGTCCTGAAGCTTTCTTT
CASSWQTGPEAFF
>TRBJ2-7|.|TRBV5-1|TRBD2
TGCGCCAGCGCGAGACTAGCGGGAGGTGAGGGATTCTACGAGCAGTACTTC
CASARLAGGEGFYEQYF
>TRBJ1-1|.|TRBV18|.
TGTGCCAGCTCACCACCGAACAGCCAGAACACTGAAGCTTTCTTT
CASSPPNSQNTEAFF
>TRBJ2-3|many|TRBV7-9|.
TGTGCCAGCAGCAAAGCTCGAGATACGCAGTATTTT
CASSKARDTQYF
>TRBJ2-4|many|TRBV7-2|.
TGTGCCAGCAGCGCGACGTTGGGGAACATTCAGTACTTC
CASSATLGNIQYF
>TRBJ2-7|.|TRBV2|TRBD2
TGTGCCAGCTCGTCACAGGGTAGCGGGAGCGACTACGAGCAGTACTTC
CASSSQGSGSDYEQYF
>TRBJ2-3|few|TRBV11-1|.
TGTGCCAGCAGCTTAGCGTCGGTAGAGGGAGATACGCAGTATTTT
CASSLASVEGDTQYF
>TRBJ2-1|.|TRBV9|.
TGTGCCAGCAGCGGTGGAGTTATCTACAATGAGCAGTTCTTC
CASSGGVIYNEQFF
>TRBJ2-3|many|TRBV7-2|.
TGTGCCAGCAGCTTAGCGCAGCCCGGAACAGATACGCAGTATTTT
CASSLAQPGTDTQYF
>TRBJ1-2|.|TRBV30|.
TGTGCCTGGACCGCTATTAGGGGAGGCTACACCTTC
CAWTAIRGGYTF
>TRBJ1-6|few|TRBV27|TRBD1
TGTGCCAGCAGTCGAGGGACAGCAGTTAATTCACCCCTCCACTTT
CASSRGTAVNSPLHF
>TRBJ1-1|few|TRBV6-1|.
TGTGCCAGCAGCTGGGACGGGTCGCTATCTGAAGCTTTCTTT
CASSWDGSLSEAFF
>TRBJ2-2|many|TRBV5-1|TRBD2
TGCGCCAGCAGCTCCAGCGGGAGGGCCGGATGGACCGGGGAGCTGTTTTTT
CASSSSGRAGWTGELFF
>TRBJ2-1|many|TRBV12-3/TRBV12-4|TRBD2
TGTGCCAGCAGGTATAGCGGGAGGGCCTTCAATGAGCAGTTCTTC
CASRYSGRAFNEQFF
>TRBJ2-7|few|TRBV6-5|TRBD2
TGTGCCAGCAGTTACTCGAATCTTCTAGCGGGAGTACACGAGCAGTACTTC
CASSYSNLLAGVHEQYF
>TRBJ1-2|.|TRBV7-8|.
TGTGCCAGCAGCTTAGCGCTTGGACAGAACTATGGCTACACCTTC
CASSLALGQNYGYTF
>TRBJ1-2|many|TRBV28|TRBD1
TGTGCCAGCAGTTCCCGGGACAGGGGGAGCTATGGCTACACCTTC
CASSSRDRGSYGYTF
>TRBJ2-7|few|TRBV7-2|.
TGTGCCAGCAGCTTAGCGCAGGGTACCTACGAGCAGTACTTC
CASSLAQGTYEQYF
>TRBJ1-4|.|TRBV19|.
TGTGCCAGTAGTCTCGGGGTAGTTGAAAAACTGTTTTTT
CASSLGVVEKLFF